A selection of T cell receptor beta chains follows, all from one sample in a study of blood T cell repertoires in COVID-19. Profiled with immunoSEQ multiplex PCR; TCRdb holds only in-frame clones, not every one. This sample has around 92,000 clones; roughly nine tenths occur once, and the top ten carry roughly 5.4%. Source material: peripheral blood. The origin of the receptors is an elderly woman with active COVID-19. The CDR3 runs from the conserved cysteine through the conserved F or W. The D gene is left open where the match is weak. Not all rows give a size; the values are once, few, many and, for expanded clones, a class.

V gene,clone size,J gene,D gene,CDR3 protein,CDR3 DNA
TRBV27,few,TRBJ2-7,TRBD2,CASSSGRVAGAYEQYF,TGTGCCAGCAGTAGTGGGAGGGTAGCGGGAGCCTACGAGCAGTACTTC
TRBV2,.,TRBJ2-7,TRBD1,CASRTSAGTGTSTQYF,TGTGCCAGCAGGACGTCCGCCGGGACAGGCACCTCGACGCAGTACTTC
TRBV4-1,once,TRBJ2-1,TRBD2,CASSQGWASGSYNEQFF,TGCGCCAGCAGCCAAGGTTGGGCTAGCGGGTCCTACAATGAGCAGTTCTTC
TRBV10-3,.,TRBJ2-5,.,CAISESQVQETQYF,TGTGCCATCAGTGAGTCCCAGGTCCAAGAGACCCAGTACTTC
TRBV5-6,.,TRBJ1-6,TRBD1,CASSPQGIANSPLHF,TGTGCCAGCAGCCCACAGGGGATCGCCAATTCACCCCTCCACTTT
TRBV6-6,once,TRBJ2-1,TRBD2,CASSPLQGKAAGTSGKGSYNEQFF,TGTGCCAGCAGTCCGCTCCAGGGAAAGGCGGCCGGGACTAGCGGGAAAGGGTCCTACAATGAGCAGTTCTTC
TRBV30,.,TRBJ2-1,.,CAWSGGSSYNEQFF,TGTGCCTGGAGTGGTGGGAGCTCCTACAATGAGCAGTTCTTC
TRBV10-1,.,TRBJ1-3,.,CASSELPGPAGKYTIYF,TGCGCCAGCAGTGAGTTGCCAGGCCCCGCTGGCAAATACACCATATATTTT
TRBV6-5,few,TRBJ2-1,.,CASSTRPPTGPEQFF,TGTGCCAGCAGCACCCGGCCCCCGACAGGCCCTGAGCAGTTCTTC
TRBV10-3,.,TRBJ2-1,.,CAISDQAGRVLVNEQFF,TGTGCCATCAGTGACCAGGCGGGAAGGGTGTTGGTAAATGAGCAGTTCTTC
TRBV5-1,.,TRBJ2-7,.,CASSLATGQSREQYF,TGCGCCAGCAGCTTGGCGACCGGACAATCTCGGGAGCAGTACTTC
TRBV7-9,.,TRBJ1-4,TRBD1,CASSLFRTGANEKLFF,TGTGCCAGCAGCTTATTCCGGACAGGGGCTAATGAAAAACTGTTTTTT
TRBV28,.,TRBJ2-7,TRBD2,CASSTPSGSNYEQYF,TGTGCCAGCAGTACCCCGAGCGGGAGTAACTACGAGCAGTACTTC
TRBV5-1,.,TRBJ1-4,TRBD1,CASSLTGGTNEKLFF,TGCGCCAGCAGCTTGACAGGGGGAACTAATGAAAAACTGTTTTTT
TRBV7-2,.,TRBJ2-5,.,CASSRGLAQETQYF,TGTGCCAGCAGCCGGGGACTTGCACAAGAGACCCAGTACTTC
TRBV5-1,.,TRBJ2-3,.,CASISRGDHGDTQYF,TGCGCCAGCATCTCTCGGGGAGATCATGGAGATACGCAGTATTTT
TRBV3-1/TRBV3-2,.,TRBJ2-5,.,CASSLLGQNPPAQYF,TGTGCCAGCAGCCTCCTGGGCCAGAATCCCCCGGCCCAGTACTTC